The rows below give T cell receptor beta chains drawn from one sample of a study of glioma-infiltrating T cells after dendritic cell vaccination. TCRdb keeps only in-frame clones here, not all; method: immunoSEQ multiplex PCR. Of more than 45,000 clones listed, about 86% were seen once; the top ten hold around 14%. The material sequenced was blood, taken after dendritic cell vaccination. These receptors were taken from a human donor with glioblastoma. The CDR3 runs from the conserved cysteine through the conserved F or W. Fields, in order: V gene, CDR3 protein.

TRBV6-6 CASSWLNQPQHF
TRBV18 CASSPQDQGEAFF
TRBV11-2 CASSPWTEMNTEAFF
TRBV18 CASSPGTGGNTEAFF
TRBV6-5 CAVNSETEAFF
TRBV25-1 CASSATTADSGANVLTF
TRBV27 CASSFGRLASYEQYF
TRBV5-1 CASSLIRDRARGEQYF
TRBV19 CASSTTGGNEKLFF
TRBV4-1 CASSQVTGTQYF
TRBV6-6 CASSYEGQGFYEQYF
TRBV2 CASTGETGGFATNEKLFF
TRBV5-6 CASSLVQGSTEAFF
TRBV5-1 CASRTSGGLEQYF
TRBV7-2 CASSRSGTAYEQYF
TRBV2 CASSEDETLTDTQYF
TRBV2 CASSPRAGYRLSGNTIYF
TRBV2 CASTRTGTYEQYF
TRBV5-4 CASNLPGEGYGYTF
TRBV12-5 CASGFLRRGGMIDTGELFF